A selection of T cell receptor beta chains follows, all from one sample in a study of OX40 agonist ivuxolimab in advanced cancers. The method was immunoSEQ multiplex PCR; TCRdb's version includes in-frame clones alone and lacks a portion of them. The sample contains 78,000 or so clones, roughly 92% of which appear only once. The sample in question was CD4+ or CD8+ T cells sorted from blood, obtained in a trial of the OX40 agonist ivuxolimab. These receptor sequences come from an adult with an advanced solid tumor such as melanoma, head and neck, liver or kidney cancer. CDR3s include the opening cysteine and the closing phenylalanine or tryptophan. Fields, in order: D gene, clone size, J gene, V gene, CDR3 DNA, CDR3 protein. A D gene is named only where the DNA matches it firmly. Not every row has a clone size; where given, it reads once, few, many or a size class.

D: TRBD1; size: NA; J: TRBJ1-1; V: TRBV10-1; DNA: TGCGCCAGCAGTGAGTCCGGGACAGTCTCCCGGGGAGCTTTCTTT; CDR3: CASSESGTVSRGAFF
D: NA; size: NA; J: TRBJ1-1; V: TRBV15; DNA: TGTGCCACCAGCCTACAAGAGAACACTGAAGCTTTCTTT; CDR3: CATSLQENTEAFF
D: TRBD2; size: NA; J: TRBJ2-3; V: TRBV5-1; DNA: TGCGCCAGCAGCACCGGACTAGCGGGAGACACAGATACGCAGTATTTT; CDR3: CASSTGLAGDTDTQYF
D: TRBD2; size: NA; J: TRBJ2-3; V: TRBV7-9; DNA: TGTGCCAGCAGCTTAGGTCCCGCTAGCGGTCGGCGGGATACGCAGTATTTT; CDR3: CASSLGPASGRRDTQYF
D: NA; size: NA; J: TRBJ1-2; V: TRBV6-1; DNA: TGTGCCAGCAGTGCAGGGTCCTCTAACTATGGCTACACCTTC; CDR3: CASSAGSSNYGYTF
D: NA; size: NA; J: TRBJ2-6; V: TRBV5-1; DNA: TGCGCCAGCAGCTTGGTGGTCTCTGGGGCCAACGTCCTGACTTTC; CDR3: CASSLVVSGANVLTF
D: TRBD1; size: NA; J: TRBJ1-2; V: TRBV6-1; DNA: TGTGCCAGCAACCTTAGACAGGGGTACGACTATGGCTACACCTTC; CDR3: CASNLRQGYDYGYTF
D: TRBD1; size: NA; J: TRBJ1-5; V: TRBV15; DNA: TGTGCCACCAGCGCTTTAGGGACAGGGGGGGTTCAGCCCCAGCATTTT; CDR3: CATSALGTGGVQPQHF
D: NA; size: NA; J: TRBJ2-3; V: TRBV2; DNA: TGTGCCAGCAGGGTAGGGGGAACCACAGATACGCAGTATTTT; CDR3: CASRVGGTTDTQYF
D: NA; size: NA; J: TRBJ1-1; V: TRBV7-2; DNA: TGTGCCAGCAGCTTAAGTGAGCTTGAAGCTTTCTTT; CDR3: CASSLSELEAFF
D: NA; size: NA; J: TRBJ1-5; V: TRBV7-8; DNA: TGTGCCAGCAGCTCGGGATATCAGCCCCAGCATTTT; CDR3: CASSSGYQPQHF
D: NA; size: NA; J: TRBJ1-4; V: TRBV18; DNA: TGTGCCAGCTCACCAGAAGGGAGAAGGGAAAAACTGTTTTTT; CDR3: CASSPEGRREKLFF
D: NA; size: NA; J: TRBJ1-5; V: TRBV19; DNA: TGTGCCAGTAGTAAAAGGGGAGAGGAACAGCCCCAGCATTTT; CDR3: CASSKRGEEQPQHF
D: NA; size: NA; J: TRBJ2-7; V: TRBV5-1; DNA: TGCGCCAGCAGCTTCCGGCCCCAAGGGCCCTCCTACGAGCAGTACTTC; CDR3: CASSFRPQGPSYEQYF
D: NA; size: NA; J: TRBJ2-2; V: TRBV5-4; DNA: TGTGCCAGCAGCACGCCGGGACGGGGAAGCGACACCGGGGAGCTGTTTTTT; CDR3: CASSTPGRGSDTGELFF
D: NA; size: NA; J: TRBJ1-2; V: TRBV28; DNA: TGTGCCAGCACAGCAGCAATTAACTATGGCTACACCTTC; CDR3: CASTAAINYGYTF
D: TRBD2; size: NA; J: TRBJ2-3; V: TRBV27; DNA: TGTGCCAGCAGTTTTCGACTAGCGGCGGCTGTGGGGACAGATACGCAGTATTTT; CDR3: CASSFRLAAAVGTDTQYF
D: TRBD1; size: medium-sized; J: TRBJ2-2; V: TRBV28; DNA: TGTGCCAGCAGCCGAGGGGGCGAAGGCGGGGAGCTGTTTTTT; CDR3: CASSRGGEGGELFF
D: NA; size: NA; J: TRBJ1-2; V: TRBV5-1; DNA: TGCGCCAGCAGCTTGGAGACAGGCTTTAACTATGGCTACACCTTC; CDR3: CASSLETGFNYGYTF
D: NA; size: once; J: TRBJ2-5; V: TRBV11-1; DNA: TGTGCCAGCAGCCCCGGGGCCTACAGGGGAGGAGAGACCCAGTACTTC; CDR3: CASSPGAYRGGETQYF
D: NA; size: NA; J: TRBJ2-3; V: TRBV14; DNA: TGTGCCAGCAGCCGCCGTGCTGCAGATACGCAGTATTTT; CDR3: CASSRRAADTQYF
D: NA; size: NA; J: TRBJ2-5; V: TRBV4-1; DNA: TGCGCCAGCAGCCACTCCCGCGGGGAGACCCAGTACTTC; CDR3: CASSHSRGETQYF